This T cell receptor beta chain was captured by sequencing in a study of monozygotic twins with inflammatory bowel disease. The unique tags termed UMIs, each holding a 6-nucleotide sample barcode, were added by means of template switching. The cDNA of both the TCRalpha and TCRbeta chains was subjected to two nested PCRs of approximately 16 and 10 cycles. For each CDR3 protein, TCRdb gives one entry from its re-call of the 5' RACE reads, without DNA. The table for this sample gives fewer than 400,000 distinct CDR3 sequences. The length of the CDR3 is 15 residues. CDR1 and CDR2 (germline): SGHAT, FQNNGV. Overall study findings and caveats: Against healthy co-twins, IBD patients had lower TCRbeta diversity (measured by inverse Simpson).

In the case of this clonotype: Antigen: not known.

Researchers isolated total RNA from whole blood without sorting T cells. This chain connects TRBV11-2 to TRBJ2-2; TCRdb indicates TRBD2, and absent DNA this call remains unverified. This sequence was found in a human donor with ulcerative colitis or Crohn's disease, or a healthy co-twin of an affected twin (not recorded which). The sequencing sample was made of blood. The CDR3 loop is CASTLLAGVGGELFF.